This T cell receptor (beta chain) was sequenced in a study of circulating and synovial CD4+ cells in juvenile arthritis. Findings and limits, study-wide: Bulk blood CD4 repertoires were more diverse than these. Deeper sequencing increased measured overlap with synovial clonotypes.

CDR1 and CDR2 (germline): LNHDA, SQIVND (reference sequence). Trimming cost V 5 bases and J 8 bases, with 12 bases left between them. The CDR3 length is 13 residues. This clone showed up just a few times. Its antigen remains unidentified. Generated by immunoSEQ multiplex PCR, the TCRdb table keeps only in-frame clones and is missing some. The table lists some 15,000 clones, around nine tenths of them singletons, with around 0.8% in the top ten. This clonotype originated in a human donor with juvenile idiopathic arthritis. The chain employs TRBV19 and TRBJ1-4, with D perhaps TRBD1 (6 bases). The sequenced sample consisted of CD4+ T cells from blood. As DNA, the CDR3 is TGTGCCAGTAGTGCACAGGGTGGCGAAAAACTGTTTTTT. As protein: CASSAQGGEKLFF.